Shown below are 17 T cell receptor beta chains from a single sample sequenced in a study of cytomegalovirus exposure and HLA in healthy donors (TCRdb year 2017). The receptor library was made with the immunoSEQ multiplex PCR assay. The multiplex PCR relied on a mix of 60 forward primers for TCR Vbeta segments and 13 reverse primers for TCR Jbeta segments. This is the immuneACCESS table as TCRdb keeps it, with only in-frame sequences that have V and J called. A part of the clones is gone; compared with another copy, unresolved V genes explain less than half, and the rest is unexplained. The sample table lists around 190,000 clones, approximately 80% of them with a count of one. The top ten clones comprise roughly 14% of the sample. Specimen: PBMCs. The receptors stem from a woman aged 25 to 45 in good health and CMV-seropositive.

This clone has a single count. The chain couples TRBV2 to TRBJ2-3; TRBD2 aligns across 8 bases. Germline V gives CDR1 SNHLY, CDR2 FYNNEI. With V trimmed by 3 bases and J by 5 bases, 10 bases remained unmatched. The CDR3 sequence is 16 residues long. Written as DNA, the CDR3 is TGTGCCAGCAGTGATTGGTATAGCGGGATAGGAGATACGCAGTATTTT. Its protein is CASSDWYSGIGDTQYF.

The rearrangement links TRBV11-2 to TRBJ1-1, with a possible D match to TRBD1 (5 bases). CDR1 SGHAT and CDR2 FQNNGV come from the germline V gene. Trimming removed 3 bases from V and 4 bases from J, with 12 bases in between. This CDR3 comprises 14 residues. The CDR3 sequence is CASSFKWGGTEAFF. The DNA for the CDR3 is TGTGCCAGCAGCTTCAAGTGGGGGGGCACTGAAGCTTTCTTT.

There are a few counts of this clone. Written as DNA, the CDR3 is TGTGCCTGGAGTGTAAAAGGGGATAATTCACCCCTCCACTTT. It encodes CAWSVKGDNSPLHF. The chain is built from TRBV30 and TRBJ1-6, with D possibly being TRBD1 (5 bases). In germline, CDR1 is GTSNPN, CDR2 SVGIG (reference sequence). V was pared by 0 bases and J by 5 bases, with 8 bases between. The CDR3 extends over 14 amino acids. Complete variable domain (other parts from reference TRBV30 and TRBJ1-6): SQTIHQWPATLVQPVGSPLSLECTVEGTSNPNLYWYRQAAGRGLQLLFYSVGIGQISSEVPQNLSASRPQDRQFILSSKKLLLSDSGFYLCAWSVKGDNSPLHFGNGTRLTVT.

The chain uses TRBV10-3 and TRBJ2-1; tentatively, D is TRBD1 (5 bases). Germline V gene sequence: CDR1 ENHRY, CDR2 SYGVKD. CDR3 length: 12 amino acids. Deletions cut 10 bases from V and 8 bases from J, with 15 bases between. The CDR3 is CATQGGPDEQFF. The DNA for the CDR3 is TGTGCCACTCAGGGTGGGCCCGATGAGCAGTTCTTC.

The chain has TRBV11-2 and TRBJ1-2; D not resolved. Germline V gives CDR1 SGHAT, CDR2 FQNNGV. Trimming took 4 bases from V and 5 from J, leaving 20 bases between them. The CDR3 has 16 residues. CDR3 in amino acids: CASSSRGQNPVYGYTF. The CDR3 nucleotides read TGTGCCAGCAGCTCCCGAGGGCAGAATCCCGTATATGGCTACACCTTC.

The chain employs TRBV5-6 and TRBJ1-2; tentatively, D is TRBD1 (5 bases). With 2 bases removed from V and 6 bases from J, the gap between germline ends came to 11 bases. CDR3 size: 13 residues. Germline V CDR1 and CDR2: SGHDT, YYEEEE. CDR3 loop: CASSFLGEDGYTF. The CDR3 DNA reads TGTGCCAGCAGCTTCTTGGGGGAGGATGGCTACACCTTC.

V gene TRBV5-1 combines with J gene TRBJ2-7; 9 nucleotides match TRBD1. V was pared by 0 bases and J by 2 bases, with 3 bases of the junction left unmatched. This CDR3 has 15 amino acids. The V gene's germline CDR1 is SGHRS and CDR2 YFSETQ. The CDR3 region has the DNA TGCGCCAGCAGCTTGGTGGGGACAGGGACCTACGAGCAGTACTTC. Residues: CASSLVGTGTYEQYF.

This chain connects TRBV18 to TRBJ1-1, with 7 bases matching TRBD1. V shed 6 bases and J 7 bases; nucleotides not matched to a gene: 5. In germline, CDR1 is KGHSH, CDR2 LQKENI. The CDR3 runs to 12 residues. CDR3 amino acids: CASSPGGGEAFF. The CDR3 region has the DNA TGTGCCAGCTCTCCAGGGGGAGGTGAAGCTTTCTTT.

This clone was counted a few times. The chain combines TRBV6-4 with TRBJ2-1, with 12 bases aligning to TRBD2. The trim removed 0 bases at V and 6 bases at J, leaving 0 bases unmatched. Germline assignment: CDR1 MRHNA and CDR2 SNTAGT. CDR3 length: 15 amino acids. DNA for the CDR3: TGTGCCAGCAGTGACTCGACTAGCGGGAGCAATGAGCAGTTCTTC. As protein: CASSDSTSGSNEQFF.

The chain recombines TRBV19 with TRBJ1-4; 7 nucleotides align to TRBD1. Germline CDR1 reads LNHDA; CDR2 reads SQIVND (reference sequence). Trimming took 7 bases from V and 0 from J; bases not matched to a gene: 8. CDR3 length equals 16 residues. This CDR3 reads CASIGTDATTNEKLFF. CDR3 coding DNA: TGTGCCAGTATTGGGACAGACGCGACAACTAATGAAAAACTGTTTTTT.

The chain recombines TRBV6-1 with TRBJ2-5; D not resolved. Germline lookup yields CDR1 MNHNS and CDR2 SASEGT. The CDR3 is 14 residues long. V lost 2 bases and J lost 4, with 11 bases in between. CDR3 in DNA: TGTGCCAGCAGTGAATTTGACATTCGAGAGACCCAGTACTTC. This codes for CASSEFDIRETQYF.

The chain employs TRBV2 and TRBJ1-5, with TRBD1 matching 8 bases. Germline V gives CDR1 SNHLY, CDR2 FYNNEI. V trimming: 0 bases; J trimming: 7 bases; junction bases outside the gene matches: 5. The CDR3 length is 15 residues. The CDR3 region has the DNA TGTGCCAGCAGTGAAGCGCGGACAGGGAGGCAGCCCCAGCATTTT. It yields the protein CASSEARTGRQPQHF.

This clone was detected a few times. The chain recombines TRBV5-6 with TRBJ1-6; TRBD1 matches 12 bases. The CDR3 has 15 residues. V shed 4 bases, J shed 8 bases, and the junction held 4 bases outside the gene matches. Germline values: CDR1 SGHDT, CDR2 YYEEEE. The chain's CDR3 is CASSTRDRGHSPLHF. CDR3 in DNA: TGTGCCAGCAGCACGAGGGACAGGGGGCATTCACCCCTCCACTTT.

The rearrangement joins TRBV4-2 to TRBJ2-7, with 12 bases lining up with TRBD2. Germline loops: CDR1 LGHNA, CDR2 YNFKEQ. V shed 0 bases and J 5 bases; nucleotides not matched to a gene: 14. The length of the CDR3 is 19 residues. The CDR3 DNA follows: TGTGCCAGCAGCCAAGATATCCAGCTAGCGGGAGGGCCTATCAACGAGCAGTACTTC. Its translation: CASSQDIQLAGGPINEQYF.

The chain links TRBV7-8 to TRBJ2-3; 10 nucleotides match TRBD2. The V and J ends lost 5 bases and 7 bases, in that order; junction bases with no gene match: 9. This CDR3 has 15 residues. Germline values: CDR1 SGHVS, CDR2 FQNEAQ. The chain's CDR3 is CASSQPSGSLYTQYF. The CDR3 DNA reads TGTGCCAGCAGCCAACCTAGCGGGAGTTTGTATACGCAGTATTTT.

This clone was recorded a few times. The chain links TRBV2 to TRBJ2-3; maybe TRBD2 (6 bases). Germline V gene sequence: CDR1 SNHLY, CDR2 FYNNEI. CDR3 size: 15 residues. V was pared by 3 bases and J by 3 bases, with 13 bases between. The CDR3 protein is CASSEGGGRTDTQYF. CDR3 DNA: TGTGCCAGCAGTGAGGGGGGAGGAAGGACAGATACGCAGTATTTT.

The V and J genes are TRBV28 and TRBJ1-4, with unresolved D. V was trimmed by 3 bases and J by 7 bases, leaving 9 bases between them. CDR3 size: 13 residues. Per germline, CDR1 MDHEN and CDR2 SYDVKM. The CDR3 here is CASSFREPEKLFF. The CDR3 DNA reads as TGTGCCAGCAGTTTTCGGGAACCTGAAAAACTGTTTTTT.